There are a few counts of the clone carrying this T cell receptor beta chain. Its antigen remains unknown. This sample stems from a study of T-cell reconstitution after alpha-beta-depleted transplantation in children. Study-level points and caveats: Where alpha-beta T cells came from about two months after transplant was reportedly several hundred expanded graft clones. T cells produced anew were the main source of T-cell counts and diversity one year after transplant.

Molecular barcoding with unique molecular identifiers was used for the TCRbeta library. TCRdb ran MiXCR on the PCR reads and lists one entry per CDR3 protein. The repertoire has 500,000 or so distinct CDR3 sequences, about an eighth of them found once; the top ten carry about 15%. The junction had 9 bases not matched to a gene; V was cut back by 6 bases and J by 6 bases. CDR3 length: 16 amino acids. The TCR originated in a female patient aged 2-9 years who had a stem cell transplant for aplastic anemia, so the T cells may come from the graft donor. The rearrangement uses TRBV12-3 or TRBV12-4 and TRBJ2-2; 11 bases are shared with TRBD1. Here the sequenced sample was PBMCs, mostly from graft donor cells, taken 180 days after TCRalphabeta/CD19-depleted stem cell transplant. The CDR3 region has the DNA TGTGCCAGCAGACGGACAGGGGGCGCCCGTGCCGGGGAGCTGTTTTTT. Translation gives CASRRTGGARAGELFF.